The clone carrying this TCR beta chain appeared a few times. Trimming cost V 6 bases and J 6 bases; bases outside gene matches: 7. The germline gives CDR1 MDHEN, CDR2 SYDVKM. This CDR3 comprises 16 residues. This sample was included in a study of T cells in localized non-small cell lung cancer. The protocol was immunoSEQ multiplex PCR, while the TCRdb copy is restricted to in-frame clones and leaves out a portion. The repertoire holds about 2,600 clones, roughly 24% seen once, with 8.3% in the top ten. This TCR derives from a male donor older than 55 with stage II squamous cell lung carcinoma. The sample in question was lung tumor tissue, obtained before any cancer treatment. The genes are TRBV28 and TRBJ2-1, with 14 nucleotides matching TRBD2. The CDR3 loop is CASSRQGLAGVNEQFF. Here the CDR3 DNA reads TGTGCCAGCAGCCGTCAGGGACTAGCGGGGGTCAATGAGCAGTTCTTC.